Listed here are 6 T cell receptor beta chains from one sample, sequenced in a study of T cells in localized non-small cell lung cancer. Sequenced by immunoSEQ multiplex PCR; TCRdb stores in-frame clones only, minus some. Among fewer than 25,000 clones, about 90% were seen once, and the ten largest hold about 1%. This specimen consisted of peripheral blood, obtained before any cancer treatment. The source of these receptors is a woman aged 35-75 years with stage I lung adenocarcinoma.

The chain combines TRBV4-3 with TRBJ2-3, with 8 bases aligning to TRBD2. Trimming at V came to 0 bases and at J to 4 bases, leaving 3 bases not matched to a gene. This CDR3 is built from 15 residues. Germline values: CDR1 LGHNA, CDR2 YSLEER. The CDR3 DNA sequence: TGCGCCAGCAGCCAAGATAACGGGGGGGCAGATACGCAGTATTTT. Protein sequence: CASSQDNGGADTQYF.

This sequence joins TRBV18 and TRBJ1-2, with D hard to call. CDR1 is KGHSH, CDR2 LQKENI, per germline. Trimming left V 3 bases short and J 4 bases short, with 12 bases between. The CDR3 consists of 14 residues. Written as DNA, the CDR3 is TGTGCCAGCTCACCGGGCAGTGGGTCCTATGGCTACACCTTC. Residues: CASSPGSGSYGYTF.

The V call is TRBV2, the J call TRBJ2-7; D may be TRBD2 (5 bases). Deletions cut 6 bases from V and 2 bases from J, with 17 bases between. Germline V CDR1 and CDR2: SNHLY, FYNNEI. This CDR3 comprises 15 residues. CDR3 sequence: CASRSGWGAPYEQYF. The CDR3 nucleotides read TGTGCCAGCAGGTCCGGGTGGGGAGCTCCCTACGAGCAGTACTTC.

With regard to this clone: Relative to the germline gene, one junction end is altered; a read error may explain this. The CDR3 here is CATSTFLQVSVLF. CDR3 coding DNA: TGTGCCACCAGTACGTTCCTTCAGGTCTCAGTGCTCTTC. The genes are TRBV15 and TRBJ2-1, with unresolved D. The CDR3 is 13 residues long. Germline CDR1 reads LNHNV; CDR2 reads YYDKDF (reference sequence).

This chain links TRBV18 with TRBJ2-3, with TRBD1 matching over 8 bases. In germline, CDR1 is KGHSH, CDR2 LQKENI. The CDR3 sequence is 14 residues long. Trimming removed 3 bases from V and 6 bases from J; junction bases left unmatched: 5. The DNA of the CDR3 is TGTGCCAGCTCACCCAGGACAGGGCCCGATACGCAGTATTTT. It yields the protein CASSPRTGPDTQYF.

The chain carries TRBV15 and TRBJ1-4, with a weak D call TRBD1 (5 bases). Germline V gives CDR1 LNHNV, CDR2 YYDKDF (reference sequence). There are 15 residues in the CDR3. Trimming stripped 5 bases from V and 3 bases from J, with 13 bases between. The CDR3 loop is CATSPRSRANEKLFF. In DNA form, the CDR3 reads TGTGCCACCAGCCCGAGGAGCAGGGCTAATGAAAAACTGTTTTTT.